A single sample is the source of the 19 T cell receptor beta chains below, sequenced in a study of T cell responses to AZD1222 COVID-19 vaccine. Clones were sequenced by immunoSEQ multiplex PCR, and TCRdb holds only the in-frame ones, with some missing. The sample lists some 140,000 clones, nearly 90% occurring once. The sample was peripheral blood, taken 28 days after the second AZD1222 dose. All receptors derive from an adult who received the AZD1222 COVID-19 vaccine.

This chain connects TRBV6-5 to TRBJ1-5; the D gene is possibly TRBD1 (5 bases). CDR1 is MNHEY, CDR2 SVGAGI, per germline. V was pared by 6 bases and J by 3 bases, with 12 bases between. The CDR3 has 14 residues. The CDR3 loop is CASRKRGVNQPQHF. DNA for the CDR3: TGTGCCAGCAGGAAGCGAGGGGTCAATCAGCCCCAGCATTTT.

The CDR3 is CASGEGDPYSEAFF. The CDR3 DNA reads TGCGCCAGTGGCGAGGGGGACCCCTACTCTGAAGCTTTCTTT. V gene TRBV5-1 combines with J gene TRBJ1-1, with D possibly TRBD1 on 6 matching bases. The CDR3 has 14 residues. Trimming stripped 8 bases from V and 6 bases from J, with 20 bases between. Germline V lookup: CDR1 SGHRS, CDR2 YFSETQ.

This clone was seen a single time. The V call is TRBV5-1, the J call TRBJ2-6; D unresolved. Germline V gene lookup returns CDR1 SGHRS and CDR2 YFSETQ. Between the trimmed V and J ends, which lost 4 bases and 2 bases, there was a span of 7 bases. This CDR3 comprises 14 residues. The CDR3 nucleotides are TGCGCCAGCAGCCCGACAACTGGGGCCAACGTCCTGACTTTC. It codes for CASSPTTGANVLTF.

V usage is TRBV28 and J usage is TRBJ1-3, with D uncertain. Trimming stripped 5 bases from V and 0 bases from J, with 8 bases between. The germline gives CDR1 MDHEN, CDR2 SYDVKM. The CDR3 spans 14 residues. The CDR3 loop is CASSVLVSGNTIYF. The CDR3 nucleotides are TGTGCCAGCAGTGTCTTAGTCTCTGGAAACACCATATATTTT.

The chain joins TRBV4-1 to TRBJ1-2; 8 bases match TRBD1. In germline, CDR1 is MGHRA, CDR2 YSYEKL. The V gene end was trimmed by 1 base and the J gene end by 4 bases; junction bases not matched to a gene: 5. The CDR3 is 15 amino acids. DNA for the CDR3: TGCGCCAGCAGCCAAGTTGCAGGGGGCGTCTATGGCTACACCTTC. Translation gives CASSQVAGGVYGYTF.

The J gene is TRBJ2-5, the V gene TRBV5-1; 7 bases agree with TRBD1. Germline values: CDR1 SGHRS, CDR2 YFSETQ. The CDR3 runs 14 residues. Germline trimming cut 4 bases from V and 5 bases from J; bases unmatched to any gene: 8. The CDR3 is CASSPGQFQETQYF. CDR3 DNA: TGCGCCAGCAGCCCGGGACAGTTTCAGGAGACCCAGTACTTC. Variable domain in full (rest from reference TRBV5-1 and TRBJ2-5): KAGVTQTPRYLIKTRGQQVTLSCSPISGHRSVSWYQQTPGQGLQFLFEYFSETQRNKGNFPGRFSGRQFSNSRSEMNVSTLELGDSALYLCASSPGQFQETQYFGPGTRLLVL.

There are a few counts of this clone. CDR3 region: CASSLRGDTYTGELFF. In DNA, the CDR3 is TGTGCCAGCAGCCTTAGAGGGGACACATACACCGGGGAGCTGTTTTTT. This chain connects TRBV9 to TRBJ2-2, with TRBD1 as a possible D gene (6 bases). The germline gives CDR1 SGDLS, CDR2 YYNGEE. The CDR3 sequence is 16 residues long. V was clipped by 4 bases and J by 3 bases, with 16 bases between them.

The V and J genes are TRBV28 and TRBJ1-4, with D possibly being TRBD1 (5 bases). Per germline, CDR1 MDHEN and CDR2 SYDVKM. Trimming removed 6 bases from V and 2 bases from J, with 13 bases in between. The length of the CDR3 is 15 residues. The CDR3 is CASSHAGGTNEKLFF. The CDR3 DNA reads TGTGCCAGCAGCCATGCGGGGGGGACTAATGAAAAACTGTTTTTT.

The chain employs TRBV9 and TRBJ1-2, with D tentatively TRBD1 (5 bases). This CDR3 region has 16 residues. Per germline, CDR1 SGDLS and CDR2 YYNGEE. Trimming removed 6 bases from V and 3 bases from J, with 21 bases in between. The CDR3 sequence: CASNRLGGAGHYGYTF. CDR3 bases: TGTGCCAGCAACCGTCTTGGCGGGGCAGGACACTATGGCTACACCTTC. Variable domain in full (rest from reference TRBV9 and TRBJ1-2): DSGVTQTPKHLITATGQRVTLRCSPRSGDLSVYWYQQSLDQGLQFLIQYYNGEERAKGNILERFSAQQFPDLHSELNLSSLELGDSALYFCASNRLGGAGHYGYTFGSGTRLTVV.

V usage is TRBV20-1 and J usage is TRBJ1-1; the D gene is possibly TRBD1 (6 bases). V gave up 5 bases and J gave up 6 bases, with 10 bases separating them. Looked up from germline, CDR1 is DFQATT and CDR2 is SNEGSKA (reference sequence). The CDR3 is made up of 11 amino acids. The chain's CDR3 is CSAGRGAEAFF. The DNA for the CDR3 is TGCAGTGCTGGTAGGGGGGCTGAAGCTTTCTTT.

This chain links TRBV5-1 with TRBJ2-3, with a possible D match to TRBD1 (6 bases). V lost 6 bases to trimming and J lost 3 bases, with 14 bases between them. Germline CDR1 is SGHRS and CDR2 is YFSETQ. CDR3 size: 14 residues. The CDR3 DNA reads as TGCGCCAGCAAAATGGATACAGGGACAGATACGCAGTATTTT. Its protein is CASKMDTGTDTQYF.

The chain recombines TRBV30 with TRBJ1-1, with unresolved D. The CDR3 sequence is 13 residues long. The V and J ends lost 0 bases and 5 bases respectively, with 10 bases between them. Germline CDR1 and CDR2: GTSNPN and SVGIG (reference sequence). The DNA of the CDR3 is TGTGCCTGGAGTGTAGGCGGGTGGACTGAAGCTTTCTTT. The encoded protein is CAWSVGGWTEAFF.

The chain links TRBV18 to TRBJ1-4; tentative D call: TRBD1 (5 bases). V was shortened by 3 bases and J by 5 bases, with 7 bases between the two germline ends. This CDR3 contains 13 residues. Germline V gene lookup returns CDR1 KGHSH and CDR2 LQKENI. The CDR3 reads CASSPGRNEKLFF. The CDR3 nucleotides are TGTGCCAGCTCACCGGGGCGCAATGAAAAACTGTTTTTT.

The rearrangement joins TRBV7-2 to TRBJ2-5, with 10 bases lining up with TRBD1. The germline gives CDR1 SGHTA, CDR2 FQGNSA. V was clipped by 3 bases and J by 5 bases; unmatched bases: 6. CDR3 length equals 15 residues. This CDR3 is CASSFQTGGGETQYF. The CDR3 DNA is TGTGCCAGCAGCTTCCAGACAGGGGGCGGGGAGACCCAGTACTTC.

V usage is TRBV4-2 and J usage is TRBJ2-7, with TRBD2 identical over 9 bases. Germline V gene lookup returns CDR1 LGHNA and CDR2 YNFKEQ. The CDR3 has 15 amino acids. Losses at the gene ends were 4 bases for V and 4 bases for J; bases not matched to a gene: 8. CDR3 sequence (DNA): TGTGCCAGCAGCCGAGAGACTAGCGGAGATTACGAGCAGTACTTC. Translating it yields CASSRETSGDYEQYF.

Here the CDR3 reads CASSPGQGAGNSPLHF. The CDR3 DNA sequence: TGCGCCAGCAGCCCTGGACAGGGGGCAGGGAATTCACCCCTCCACTTT. The chain has TRBV4-3 and TRBJ1-6; 11 bases fit TRBD1. After removal of 4 bases from V and 7 bases from J, the junction contained 6 bases not matched to a gene. This CDR3 is built from 16 residues. CDR1 is LGHNA and CDR2 is YSLEER in the germline V gene.

The chain recombines TRBV6-4 with TRBJ1-4; TRBD1 aligns across 9 bases. Per germline, CDR1 MRHNA and CDR2 SNTAGT. Trimming cost V 4 bases and J 8 bases; bases outside gene matches: 8. This CDR3 region has 15 residues. The CDR3: CASSVSGQGGEKLFF. The CDR3 nucleotides are TGTGCCAGCAGTGTATCGGGACAGGGTGGCGAAAAACTGTTTTTT.

The chain uses TRBV7-8 and TRBJ1-5; possible D gene TRBD1, 5 bases. V was trimmed by 5 bases and J by 4 bases, leaving 9 bases between them. CDR3 length: 13 residues. Per the germline V gene, CDR1 is SGHVS and CDR2 is FQNEAQ. CDR3 in DNA: TGTGCCAGCAGCCAACGGGGGAATCAGCCCCAGCATTTT. Protein sequence: CASSQRGNQPQHF.

The chain couples TRBV5-1 to TRBJ1-2; TRBD1 matches 7 bases. Unmatched junction bases numbered 10, after V lost 4 bases and J lost 4 bases. The germline CDR1 and CDR2 sequences are SGHRS and YFSETQ. The length of the CDR3 is 15 residues. Here the CDR3 DNA reads TGCGCCAGCAGCGGTACCTGGGACAGCGGCTATGGCTACACCTTC. Amino acid sequence: CASSGTWDSGYGYTF.